The clone carrying this TCR beta chain came up a few times. Its target is unknown. The sample comes from a study of cytomegalovirus exposure and HLA in healthy donors. Findings and limits, study-wide: When a later analysis compared HLA-associated TCR beta chains with equally common others, the HLA-associated chains turned out to be more clonally expanded and to have lower generation probabilities. According to a later analysis, most TCR beta chains associated with CMV appeared HLA-restricted.

The CDR3 is 14 amino acids. V shed 3 bases and J shed 0 bases, with 9 bases lying between them. Per germline, CDR1 SGHTA and CDR2 FQGTGA. It was with 60 Vbeta and 13 Jbeta primers that the PCR ran. The table came from immunoSEQ multiplex PCR; TCRdb's copy has only in-frame clones and leaves some out. The sample comprises about 110,000 clones, roughly 67% of which are singletons, and under 9.5% rests with the top ten. This receptor was obtained from a man aged 35 to 55 in good health and CMV-seronegative. Sequenced: PBMCs. The chain has TRBV7-3 and TRBJ2-7; TRBD2 is a possible D gene (5 bases). CDR3 DNA sequence: TGTGCCAGCAGCTTGGACGCGGGCTCCTACGAGCAGTACTTC. Translating it yields CASSLDAGSYEQYF.